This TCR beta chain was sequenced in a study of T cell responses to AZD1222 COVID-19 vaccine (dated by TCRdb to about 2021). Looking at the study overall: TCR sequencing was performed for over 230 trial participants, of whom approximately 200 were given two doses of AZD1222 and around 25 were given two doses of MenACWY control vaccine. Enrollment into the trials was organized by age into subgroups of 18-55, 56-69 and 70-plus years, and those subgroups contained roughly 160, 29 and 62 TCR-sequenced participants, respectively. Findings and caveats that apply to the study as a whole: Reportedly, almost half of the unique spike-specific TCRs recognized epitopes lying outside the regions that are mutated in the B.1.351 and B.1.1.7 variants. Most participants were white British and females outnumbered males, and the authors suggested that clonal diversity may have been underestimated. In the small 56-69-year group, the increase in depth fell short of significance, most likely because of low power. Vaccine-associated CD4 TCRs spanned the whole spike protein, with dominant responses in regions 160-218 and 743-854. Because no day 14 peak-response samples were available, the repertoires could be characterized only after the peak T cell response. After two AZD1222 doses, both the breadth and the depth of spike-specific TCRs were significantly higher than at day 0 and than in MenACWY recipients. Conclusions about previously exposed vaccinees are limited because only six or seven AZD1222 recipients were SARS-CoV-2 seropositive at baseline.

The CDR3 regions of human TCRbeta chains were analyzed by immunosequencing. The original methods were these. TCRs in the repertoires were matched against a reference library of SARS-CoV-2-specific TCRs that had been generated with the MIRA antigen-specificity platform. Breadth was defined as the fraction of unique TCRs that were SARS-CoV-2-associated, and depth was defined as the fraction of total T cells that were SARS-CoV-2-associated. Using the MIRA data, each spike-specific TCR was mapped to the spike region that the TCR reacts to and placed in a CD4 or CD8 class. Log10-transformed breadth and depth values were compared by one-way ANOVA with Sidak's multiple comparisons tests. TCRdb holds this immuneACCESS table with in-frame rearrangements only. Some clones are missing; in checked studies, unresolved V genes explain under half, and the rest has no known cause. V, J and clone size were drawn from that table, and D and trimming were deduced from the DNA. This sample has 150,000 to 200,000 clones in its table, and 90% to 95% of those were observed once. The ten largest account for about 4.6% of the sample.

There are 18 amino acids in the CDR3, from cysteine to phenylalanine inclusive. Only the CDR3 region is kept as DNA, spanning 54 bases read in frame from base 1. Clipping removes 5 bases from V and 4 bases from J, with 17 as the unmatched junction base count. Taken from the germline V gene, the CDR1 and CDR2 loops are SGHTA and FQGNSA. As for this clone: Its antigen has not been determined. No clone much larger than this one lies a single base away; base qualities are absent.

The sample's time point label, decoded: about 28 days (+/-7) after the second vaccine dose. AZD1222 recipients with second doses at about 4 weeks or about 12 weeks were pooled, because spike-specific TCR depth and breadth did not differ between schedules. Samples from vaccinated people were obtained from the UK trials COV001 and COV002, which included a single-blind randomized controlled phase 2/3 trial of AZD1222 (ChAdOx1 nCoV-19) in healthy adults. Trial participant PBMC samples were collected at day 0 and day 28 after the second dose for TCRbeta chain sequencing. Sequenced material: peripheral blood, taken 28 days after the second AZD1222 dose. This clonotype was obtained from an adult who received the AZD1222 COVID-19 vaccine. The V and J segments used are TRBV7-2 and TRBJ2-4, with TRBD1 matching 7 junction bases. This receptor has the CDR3 CASSLRLNPGQNKNIQYF. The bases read TGTGCCAGCAGCCTCAGACTTAATCCGGGACAGAATAAAAACATTCAGTACTTC.